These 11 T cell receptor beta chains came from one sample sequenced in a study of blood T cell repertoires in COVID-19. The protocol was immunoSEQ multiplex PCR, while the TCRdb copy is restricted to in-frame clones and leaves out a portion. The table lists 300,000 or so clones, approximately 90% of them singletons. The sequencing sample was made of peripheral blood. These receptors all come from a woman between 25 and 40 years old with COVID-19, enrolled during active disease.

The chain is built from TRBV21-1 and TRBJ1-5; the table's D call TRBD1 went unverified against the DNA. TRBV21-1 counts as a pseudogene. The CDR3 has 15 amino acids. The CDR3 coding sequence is TGTGCCAGCAGCAAAGAGGGGAATTGCAATCAGCCCCAGCATTTT. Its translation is CASSKEGNCNQPQHF.

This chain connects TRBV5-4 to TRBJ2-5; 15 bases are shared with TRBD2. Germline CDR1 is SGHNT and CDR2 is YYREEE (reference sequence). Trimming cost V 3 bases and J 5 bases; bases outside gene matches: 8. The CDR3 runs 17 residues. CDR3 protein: CASSSPGLAGGGETQYF. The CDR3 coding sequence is TGTGCCAGCAGCTCCCCGGGACTAGCGGGAGGAGGCGAGACCCAGTACTTC.

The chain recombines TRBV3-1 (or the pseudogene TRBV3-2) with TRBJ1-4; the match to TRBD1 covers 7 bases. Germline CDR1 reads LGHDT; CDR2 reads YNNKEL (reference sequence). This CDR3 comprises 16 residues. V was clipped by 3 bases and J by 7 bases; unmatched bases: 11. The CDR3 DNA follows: TGTGCCAGCAGCCAGGAAAGGGGGCGCGGAGTTGAAAAACTGTTTTTT. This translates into CASSQERGRGVEKLFF.

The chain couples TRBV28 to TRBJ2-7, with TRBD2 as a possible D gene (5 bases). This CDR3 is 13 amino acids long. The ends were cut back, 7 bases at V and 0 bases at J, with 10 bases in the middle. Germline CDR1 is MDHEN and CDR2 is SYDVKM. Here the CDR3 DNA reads TGTGCCAGCAAGGTACTAGGCTCCTACGAGCAGTACTTC. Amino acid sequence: CASKVLGSYEQYF.

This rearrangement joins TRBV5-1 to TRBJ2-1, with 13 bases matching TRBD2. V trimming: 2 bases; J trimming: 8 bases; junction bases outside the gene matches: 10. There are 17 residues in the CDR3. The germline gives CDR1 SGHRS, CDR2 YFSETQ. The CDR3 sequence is CASSFGRLAGGVYEQFF. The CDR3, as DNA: TGCGCCAGCAGCTTTGGCAGACTAGCGGGAGGTGTCTATGAGCAGTTCTTC.

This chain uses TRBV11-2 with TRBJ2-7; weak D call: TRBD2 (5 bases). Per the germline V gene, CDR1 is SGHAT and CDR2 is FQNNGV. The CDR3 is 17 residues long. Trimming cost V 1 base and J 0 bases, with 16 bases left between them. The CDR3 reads CASSLGPVGGSSYEQYF. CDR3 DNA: TGTGCCAGCAGCTTAGGCCCCGTTGGAGGAAGCTCCTACGAGCAGTACTTC.

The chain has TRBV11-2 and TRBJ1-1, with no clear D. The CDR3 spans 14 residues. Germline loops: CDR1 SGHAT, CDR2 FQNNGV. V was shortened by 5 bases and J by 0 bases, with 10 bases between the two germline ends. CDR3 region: CASSVQVMNTEAFF. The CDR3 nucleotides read TGTGCCAGCAGCGTACAAGTTATGAACACTGAAGCTTTCTTT. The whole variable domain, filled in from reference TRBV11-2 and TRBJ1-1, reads EAGVAQSPRYKIIEKRQSVAFWCNPISGHATLYWYQQILGQGPKLLIQFQNNGVVDDSQLPKDRFSAERLKGVDSTLKIQPAKLEDSAVYLCASSVQVMNTEAFFGQGTRLTVV.

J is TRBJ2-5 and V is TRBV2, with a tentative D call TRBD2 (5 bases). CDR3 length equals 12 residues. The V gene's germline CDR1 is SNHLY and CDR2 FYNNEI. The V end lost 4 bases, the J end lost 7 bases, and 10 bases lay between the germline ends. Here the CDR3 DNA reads TGTGCCAGCAGTGTTGAGGAGGCGACCCAGTACTTC. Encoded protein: CASSVEEATQYF. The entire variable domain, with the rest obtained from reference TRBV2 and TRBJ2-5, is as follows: EPEVTQTPSHQVTQMGQEVILRCVPISNHLYFYWYRQILGQKVEFLVSFYNNEISEKSEIFDDQFSVERPDGSNFTLKIRSTKLEDSAMYFCASSVEEATQYFGPGTRLLVL.

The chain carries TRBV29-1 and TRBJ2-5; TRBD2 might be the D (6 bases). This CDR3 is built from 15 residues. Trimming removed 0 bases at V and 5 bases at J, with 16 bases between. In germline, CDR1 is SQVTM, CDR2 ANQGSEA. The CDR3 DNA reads TGCAGCGTTGAAGATCGGCAGGGTGCGGGGGAGACCCAGTACTTC. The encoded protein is CSVEDRQGAGETQYF.

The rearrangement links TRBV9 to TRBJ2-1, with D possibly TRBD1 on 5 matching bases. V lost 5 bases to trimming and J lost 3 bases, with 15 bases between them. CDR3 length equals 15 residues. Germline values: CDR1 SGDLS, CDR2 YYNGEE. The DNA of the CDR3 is TGTGCCAGCAGTAGGGCAGGGCGAGGCTACAATGAGCAGTTCTTC. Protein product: CASSRAGRGYNEQFF.

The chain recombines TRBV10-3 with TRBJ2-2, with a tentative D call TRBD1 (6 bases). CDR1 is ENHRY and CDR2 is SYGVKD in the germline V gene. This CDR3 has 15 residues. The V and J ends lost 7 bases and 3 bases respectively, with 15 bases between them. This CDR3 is CAINQGSGDTGELFF. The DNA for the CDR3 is TGTGCCATCAACCAGGGGTCCGGGGACACCGGGGAGCTGTTTTTT.